The present T cell receptor beta chain was sequenced within a study of beta chain features in type 1 diabetes. Study-level background: No age, gender or cell yield differences were seen between patients and healthy donors.

General study points: Since sequencing was performed on cDNA, cells with high TCR expression could be over-represented. Still unanswered here is whether HLA type influences TCRB rearrangement. TCRB CDR3s were moderately but significantly shorter in Type 1 diabetes patients in all four CD4+ subsets.

A heparinised blood draw that averaged approximately 110 mL was obtained once from each donor. Of the isolated RNA, all was reverse transcribed, and so the sequenced material was expressed TCRB transcripts. Profiling relied on immunoSEQ multiplex PCR, and the TCRdb table lists in-frame clones only, not all of them. The table lists about 170,000 clones, approximately 8.1% of them singletons, with approximately 0.87% in the top ten. CDR3 length: 16 residues. The V segment lost 7 bases and the J segment 6 bases; nucleotides outside the gene matches: 14. CDR1 is SNHLY and CDR2 is FYNNEI in the germline V gene. This clone came up a few times. The antigen is unknown.

Sequencing was performed on central memory CD4+ T cells from blood. V usage is TRBV2 and J usage is TRBJ2-4, with TRBD1 matching over 8 bases. This TCR was recovered from a woman between 35 and 50 years old with type 1 diabetes. CDR3 residues: CASNHLFQGAGNIQYF. DNA of the CDR3: TGTGCCAGCAACCATCTGTTCCAGGGGGCGGGAAACATTCAGTACTTC.